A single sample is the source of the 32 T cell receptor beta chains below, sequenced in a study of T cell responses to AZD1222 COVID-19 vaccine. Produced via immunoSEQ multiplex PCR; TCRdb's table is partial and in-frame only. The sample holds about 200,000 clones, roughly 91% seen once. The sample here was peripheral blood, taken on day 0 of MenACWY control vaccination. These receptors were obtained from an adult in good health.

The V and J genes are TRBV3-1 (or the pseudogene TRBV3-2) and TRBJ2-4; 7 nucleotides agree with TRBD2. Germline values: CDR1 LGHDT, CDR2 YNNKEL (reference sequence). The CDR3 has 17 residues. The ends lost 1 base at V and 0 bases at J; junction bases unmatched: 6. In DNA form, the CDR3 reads TGTGCCAGCAGCCAAGTGTCTAGCGGAATAGCCAAAAACATTCAGTACTTC. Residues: CASSQVSSGIAKNIQYF.

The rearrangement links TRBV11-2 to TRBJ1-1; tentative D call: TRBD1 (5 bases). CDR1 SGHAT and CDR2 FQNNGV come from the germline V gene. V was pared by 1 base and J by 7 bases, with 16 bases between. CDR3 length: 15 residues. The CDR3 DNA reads TGTGCCAGCAGCTTAGGGTCGATAGGGGCTCTTGAAGCTTTCTTT. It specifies CASSLGSIGALEAFF.

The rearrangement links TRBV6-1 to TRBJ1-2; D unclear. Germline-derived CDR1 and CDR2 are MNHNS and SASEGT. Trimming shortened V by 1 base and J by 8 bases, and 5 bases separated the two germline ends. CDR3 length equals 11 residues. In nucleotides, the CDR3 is TGTGCCAGCAGTGAAGTGGGGGGCTACACCTTC. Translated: CASSEVGGYTF.

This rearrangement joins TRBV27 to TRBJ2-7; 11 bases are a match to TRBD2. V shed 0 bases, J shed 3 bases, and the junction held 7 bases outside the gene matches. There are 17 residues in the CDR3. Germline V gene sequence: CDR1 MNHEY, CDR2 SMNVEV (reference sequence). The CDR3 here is CASSLSLGTSGYYEQYF. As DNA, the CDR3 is TGTGCCAGCAGTTTATCCTTGGGGACTAGCGGATACTACGAGCAGTACTTC.

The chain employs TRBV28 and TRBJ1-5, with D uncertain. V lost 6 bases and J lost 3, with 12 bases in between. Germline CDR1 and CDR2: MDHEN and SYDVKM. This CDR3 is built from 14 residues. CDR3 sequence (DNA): TGTGCCAGCAGCCGTCCCGGGCCCAATCAGCCCCAGCATTTT. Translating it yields CASSRPGPNQPQHF.

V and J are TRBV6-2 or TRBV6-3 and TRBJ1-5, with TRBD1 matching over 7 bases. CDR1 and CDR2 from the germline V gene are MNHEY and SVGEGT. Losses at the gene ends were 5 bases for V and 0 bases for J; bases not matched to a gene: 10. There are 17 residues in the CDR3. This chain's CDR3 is CASSKTPGQTSNQPQHF. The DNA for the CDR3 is TGTGCCAGCAGTAAAACCCCGGGACAGACTAGCAATCAGCCCCAGCATTTT.

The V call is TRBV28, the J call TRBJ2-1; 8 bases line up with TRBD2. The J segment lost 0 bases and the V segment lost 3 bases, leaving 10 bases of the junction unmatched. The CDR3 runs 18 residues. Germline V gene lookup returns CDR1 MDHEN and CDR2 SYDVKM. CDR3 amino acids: CASSFSSGGSFSYNEQFF. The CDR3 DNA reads TGTGCCAGCAGTTTCTCCAGCGGGGGCTCCTTCTCCTACAATGAGCAGTTCTTC.

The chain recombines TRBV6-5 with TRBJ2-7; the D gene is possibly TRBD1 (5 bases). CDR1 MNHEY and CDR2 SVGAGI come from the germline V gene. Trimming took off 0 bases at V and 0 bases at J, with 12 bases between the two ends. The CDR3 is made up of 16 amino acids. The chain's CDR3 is CASSYSGLQGSYEQYF. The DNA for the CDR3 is TGTGCCAGCAGTTACTCCGGGTTGCAGGGCTCCTACGAGCAGTACTTC.

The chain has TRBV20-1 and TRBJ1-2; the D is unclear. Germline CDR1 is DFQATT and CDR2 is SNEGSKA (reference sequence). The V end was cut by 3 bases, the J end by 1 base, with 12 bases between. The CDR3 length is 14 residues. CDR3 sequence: CSASEGGLNYGYTF. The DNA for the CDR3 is TGCAGTGCTAGTGAGGGAGGCCTTAACTATGGCTACACCTTC.

The CDR3 is CASSKGGTNQETQYF. The CDR3 nucleotides read TGTGCCAGCAGTAAGGGCGGGACAAACCAAGAGACCCAGTACTTC. This rearrangement joins TRBV2 to TRBJ2-5; D may correspond to TRBD1 or TRBD2 (6 bases each). The CDR3 sequence is 15 residues long. The germline V gene encodes CDR1 SNHLY and CDR2 FYNNEI. V was cut by 5 bases and J by 0 bases, with 13 bases left in between.

In DNA form, the CDR3 reads TGTGCCAGCAGCCGTGAGGGTAGCGGTCTCGATGAGCAGTTCTTC. Its protein is CASSREGSGLDEQFF. The chain has TRBV11-3 and TRBJ2-1; possibly TRBD2 for D (6 bases). This CDR3 is built from 15 residues. Germline V gene data show CDR1 as SGHNT and CDR2 as YENEEA. V was trimmed by 5 bases and J by 8 bases, leaving 19 bases between them.

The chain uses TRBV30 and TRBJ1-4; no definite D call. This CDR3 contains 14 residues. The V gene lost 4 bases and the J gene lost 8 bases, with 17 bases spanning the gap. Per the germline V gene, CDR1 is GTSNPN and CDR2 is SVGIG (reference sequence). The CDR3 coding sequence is TGTGCCTGGACCCTAGGAGGCCTTGGGGAAAAACTGTTTTTT. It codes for CAWTLGGLGEKLFF.

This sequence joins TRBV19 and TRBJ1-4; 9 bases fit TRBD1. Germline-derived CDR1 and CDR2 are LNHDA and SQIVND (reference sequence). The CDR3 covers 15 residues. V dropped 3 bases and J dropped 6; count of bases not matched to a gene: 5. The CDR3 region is CASSITGTGYEKLFF. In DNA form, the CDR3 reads TGTGCCAGTAGTATTACCGGGACAGGGTATGAAAAACTGTTTTTT.

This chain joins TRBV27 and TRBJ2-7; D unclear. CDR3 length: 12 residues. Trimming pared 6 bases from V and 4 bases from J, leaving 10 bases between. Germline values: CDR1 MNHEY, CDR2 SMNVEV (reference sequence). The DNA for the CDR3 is TGTGCCAGCAGCACTGTGGGGTACGAGCAGTACTTC. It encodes CASSTVGYEQYF.

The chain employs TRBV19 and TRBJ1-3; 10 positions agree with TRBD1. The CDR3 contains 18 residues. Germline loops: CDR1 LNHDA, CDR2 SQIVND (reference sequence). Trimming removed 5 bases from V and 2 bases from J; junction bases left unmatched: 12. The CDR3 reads CASSPPGQGLFAGNTIYF. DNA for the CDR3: TGTGCCAGTAGTCCTCCGGGACAGGGGCTTTTTGCTGGAAACACCATATATTTT.

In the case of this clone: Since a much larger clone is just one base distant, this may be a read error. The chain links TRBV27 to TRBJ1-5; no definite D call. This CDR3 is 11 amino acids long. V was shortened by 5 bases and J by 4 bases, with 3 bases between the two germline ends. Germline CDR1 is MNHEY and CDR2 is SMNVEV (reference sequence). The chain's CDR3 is CASSLNQPQHF. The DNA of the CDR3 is TGTGCCAGCAGTCTAAATCAGCCCCAGCATTTT.

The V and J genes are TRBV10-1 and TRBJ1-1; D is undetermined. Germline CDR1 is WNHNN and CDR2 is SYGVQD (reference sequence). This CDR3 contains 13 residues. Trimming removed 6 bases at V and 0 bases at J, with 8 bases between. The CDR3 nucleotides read TGCGCCAGCAGGAACCGGGTGAACACTGAAGCTTTCTTT. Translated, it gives CASRNRVNTEAFF.

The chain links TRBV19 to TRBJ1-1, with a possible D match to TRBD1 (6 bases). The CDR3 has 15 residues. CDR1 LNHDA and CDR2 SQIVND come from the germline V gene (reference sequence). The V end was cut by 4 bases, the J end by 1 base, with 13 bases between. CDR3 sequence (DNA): TGTGCCAGTAGTACCGGGGACACCCGGAACACTGAAGCTTTCTTT. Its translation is CASSTGDTRNTEAFF. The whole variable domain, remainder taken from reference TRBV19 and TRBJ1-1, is DGGITQSPKYLFRKEGQNVTLSCEQNLNHDAMYWYRQDPGQGLRLIYYSQIVNDFQKGDIAEGYSVSREKKESFPLTVTSAQKNPTAFYLCASSTGDTRNTEAFFGQGTRLTVV.

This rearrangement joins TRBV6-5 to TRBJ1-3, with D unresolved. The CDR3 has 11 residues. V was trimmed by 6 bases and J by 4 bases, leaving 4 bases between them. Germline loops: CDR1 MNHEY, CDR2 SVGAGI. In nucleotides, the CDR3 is TGTGCCAGCAGAGACGGAAACACCATATATTTT. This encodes CASRDGNTIYF.

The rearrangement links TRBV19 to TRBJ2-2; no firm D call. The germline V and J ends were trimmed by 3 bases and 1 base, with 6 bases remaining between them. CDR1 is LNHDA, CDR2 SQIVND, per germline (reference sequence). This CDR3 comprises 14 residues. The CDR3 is CASSIGLNTGELFF. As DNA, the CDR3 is TGTGCCAGTAGTATTGGGCTGAACACCGGGGAGCTGTTTTTT.

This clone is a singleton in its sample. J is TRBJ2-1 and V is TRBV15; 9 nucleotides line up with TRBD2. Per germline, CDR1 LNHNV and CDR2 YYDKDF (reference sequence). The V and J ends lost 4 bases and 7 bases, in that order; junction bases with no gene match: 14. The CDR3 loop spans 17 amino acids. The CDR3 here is CATSKYPAGGPLNEQFF. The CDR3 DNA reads TGTGCCACCAGCAAATACCCCGCGGGGGGGCCCCTAAATGAGCAGTTCTTC.

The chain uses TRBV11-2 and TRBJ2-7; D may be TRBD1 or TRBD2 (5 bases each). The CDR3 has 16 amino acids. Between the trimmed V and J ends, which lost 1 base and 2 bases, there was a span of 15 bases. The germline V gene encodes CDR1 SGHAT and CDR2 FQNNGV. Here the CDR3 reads CASSLGVGATPYEQYF. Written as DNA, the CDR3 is TGTGCCAGCAGCTTAGGGGTCGGGGCGACCCCCTACGAGCAGTACTTC. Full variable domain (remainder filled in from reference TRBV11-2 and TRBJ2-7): EAGVAQSPRYKIIEKRQSVAFWCNPISGHATLYWYQQILGQGPKLLIQFQNNGVVDDSQLPKDRFSAERLKGVDSTLKIQPAKLEDSAVYLCASSLGVGATPYEQYFGPGTRLTVT.

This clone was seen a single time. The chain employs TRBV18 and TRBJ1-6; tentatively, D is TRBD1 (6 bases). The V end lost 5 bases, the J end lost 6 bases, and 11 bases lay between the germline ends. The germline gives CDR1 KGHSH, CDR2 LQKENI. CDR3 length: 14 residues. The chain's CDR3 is CASSRGVGNSPLHF. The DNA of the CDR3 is TGTGCCAGCTCAAGGGGGGTAGGTAATTCACCCCTCCACTTT.

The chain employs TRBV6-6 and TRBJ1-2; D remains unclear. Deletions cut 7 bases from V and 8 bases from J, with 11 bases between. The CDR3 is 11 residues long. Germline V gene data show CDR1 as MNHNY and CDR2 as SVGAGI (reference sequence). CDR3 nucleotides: TGTGCCAGCACGGGTTTGCGGGGCTACACCTTC. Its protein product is CASTGLRGYTF.

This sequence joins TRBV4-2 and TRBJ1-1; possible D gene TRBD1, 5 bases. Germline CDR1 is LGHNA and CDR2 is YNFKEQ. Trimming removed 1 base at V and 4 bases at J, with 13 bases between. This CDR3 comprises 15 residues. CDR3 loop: CASSQAVGEGTEAFF. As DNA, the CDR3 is TGTGCCAGCAGCCAAGCGGTAGGGGAAGGCACTGAAGCTTTCTTT.

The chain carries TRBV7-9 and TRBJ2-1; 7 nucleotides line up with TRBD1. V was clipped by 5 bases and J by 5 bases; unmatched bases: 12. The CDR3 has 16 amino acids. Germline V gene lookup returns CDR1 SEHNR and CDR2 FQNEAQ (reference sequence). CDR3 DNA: TGTGCCAGCAGCGCCGGGACGAGACAGGGCAACAATGAGCAGTTCTTC. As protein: CASSAGTRQGNNEQFF.

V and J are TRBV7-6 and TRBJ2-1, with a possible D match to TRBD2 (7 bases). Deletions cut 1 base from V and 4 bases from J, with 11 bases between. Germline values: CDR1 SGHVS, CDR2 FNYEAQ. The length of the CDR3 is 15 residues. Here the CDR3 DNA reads TGTGCCAGCAGCTTAGACGGGGGGCCGTACAATGAGCAGTTCTTC. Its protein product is CASSLDGGPYNEQFF.

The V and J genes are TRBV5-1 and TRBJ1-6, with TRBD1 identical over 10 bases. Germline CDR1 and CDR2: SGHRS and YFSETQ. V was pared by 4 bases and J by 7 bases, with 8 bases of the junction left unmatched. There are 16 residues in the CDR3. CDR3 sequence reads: CASSRWTGGGNSPLHF. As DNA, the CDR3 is TGCGCCAGCAGCCGTTGGACAGGGGGAGGAAATTCACCCCTCCACTTT.

In nucleotides, the CDR3 is TGCAGCGTTGAGGGGGACAGGGCTGGCTACACCTTC. This sequence encodes CSVEGDRAGYTF. The V gene is TRBV29-1, the J gene TRBJ1-2, with TRBD1 matching over 9 bases. Trimming cost V 3 bases and J 7 bases; bases outside gene matches: 3. The CDR3 spans 12 residues. Germline values: CDR1 SQVTM, CDR2 ANQGSEA.

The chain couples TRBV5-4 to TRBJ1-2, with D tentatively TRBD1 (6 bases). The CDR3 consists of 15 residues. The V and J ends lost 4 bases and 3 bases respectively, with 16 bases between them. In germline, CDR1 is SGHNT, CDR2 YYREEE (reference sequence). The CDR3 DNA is TGTGCCAGCAGCACCACACAGGGCAGGGACTATGGCTACACCTTC. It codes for CASSTTQGRDYGYTF. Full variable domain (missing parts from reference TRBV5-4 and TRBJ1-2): ETGVTQSPTHLIKTRGQQVTLRCSSQSGHNTVSWYQQALGQGPQFIFQYYREEENGRGNFPPRFSGLQFPNYSSELNVNALELDDSALYLCASSTTQGRDYGYTFGSGTRLTVV.

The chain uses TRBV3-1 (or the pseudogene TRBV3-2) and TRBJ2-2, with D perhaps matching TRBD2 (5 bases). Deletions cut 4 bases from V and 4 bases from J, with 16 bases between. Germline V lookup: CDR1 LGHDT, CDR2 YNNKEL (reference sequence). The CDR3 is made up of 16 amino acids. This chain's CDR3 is CASSLVRGMSTGELFF. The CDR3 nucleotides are TGTGCCAGCAGCCTAGTACGGGGAATGAGCACCGGGGAGCTGTTTTTT.

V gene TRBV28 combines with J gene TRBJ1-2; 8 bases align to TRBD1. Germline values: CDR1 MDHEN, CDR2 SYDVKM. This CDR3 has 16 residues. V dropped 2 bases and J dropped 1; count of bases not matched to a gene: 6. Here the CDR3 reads CASSLPGQGGNYGYTF. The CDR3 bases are TGTGCCAGCAGTTTACCTGGACAGGGCGGTAACTATGGCTACACCTTC.